These T cell receptor beta chains were read from a single sample in a study of blood T cell repertoires in COVID-19. The table came from immunoSEQ multiplex PCR; TCRdb's copy has only in-frame clones and leaves some out. There are more than 85,000 clones in the sample; 82% occur only once, and 15% to 20% lies in the top ten. Sequencing was performed on peripheral blood. These receptors came from a man older than 75 with acute or convalescent COVID-19. Each CDR3 is given with its conserved first and last residue. D genes are given only for firm matches. Size is omitted from some rows. Given values are once, few, many or a class for expanded clones.

D,J,V,size,CDR3,DNA
NA,TRBJ1-5,TRBV27,NA,CASSLSMVGVSNQPQHF,TGTGCCAGCAGTTTATCGATGGTAGGGGTTAGCAATCAGCCCCAGCATTTT
NA,TRBJ2-1,TRBV14,NA,CASSQEWRPPYNEQFF,TGTGCCAGCAGCCAAGAATGGAGACCCCCCTACAATGAGCAGTTCTTC
TRBD1,TRBJ2-7,TRBV5-1,NA,CASSLSGQGTYEQYF,TGCGCCAGCAGCTTGAGCGGACAGGGAACCTACGAGCAGTACTTC
NA,TRBJ1-5,TRBV2,few,CASRNLGGPTNQPQHF,TGTGCCAGCAGGAACTTGGGGGGGCCGACAAATCAGCCCCAGCATTTT
TRBD1,TRBJ2-1,TRBV12-3/TRBV12-4,NA,CASSYRGRVSQFF,TGTGCCAGCAGTTACAGGGGTCGGGTATCCCAGTTCTTC
TRBD1,TRBJ2-2,TRBV18,once,CASSDRGNTGELFF,TGTGCCAGCTCAGACAGGGGGAACACCGGGGAGCTGTTTTTT
NA,TRBJ2-1,TRBV4-3,NA,CASSQDNSRYNEQFF,TGCGCCAGCAGCCAAGATAACTCGCGGTACAATGAGCAGTTCTTC
NA,TRBJ1-2,TRBV28,few,CASSSEVYGYTF,TGTGCCAGCAGTTCCGAGGTTTATGGCTACACCTTC
NA,TRBJ2-1,TRBV9,NA,CASSVGPGLYNEQFF,TGTGCCAGCAGCGTAGGGCCAGGATTATACAATGAGCAGTTCTTC
TRBD1,TRBJ2-5,TRBV5-6,NA,CASSLRGQITQETQYF,TGTGCCAGCAGTTTAAGGGGACAGATCACACAAGAGACCCAGTACTTC
NA,TRBJ2-1,TRBV2,NA,CASSEGTPQKEQFF,TGTGCCAGCAGTGAAGGGACACCGCAAAAGGAACAGTTCTTC
TRBD2,TRBJ2-7,TRBV6-2/TRBV6-3,NA,CASSYGGGTTYEQYF,TGTGCCAGCAGTTACGGGGGGGGTACCACCTACGAGCAGTACTTC
TRBD1,TRBJ2-1,TRBV6-5,once,CASRGQGSYNEQFF,TGTGCCAGCAGGGGACAGGGGAGTTACAATGAGCAGTTCTTC
NA,TRBJ1-1,TRBV6-5,NA,CASSYYGGPSEAFF,TGTGCCAGCAGTTACTACGGAGGGCCTTCTGAAGCTTTCTTT
NA,TRBJ2-7,TRBV6-2/TRBV6-3,NA,CASSSPTRSSYEQYF,TGTGCCAGCAGTTCTCCGACTCGTAGCTCCTACGAGCAGTACTTC
NA,TRBJ2-7,TRBV5-1,NA,CASSLEQHTYEQYF,TGCGCCAGCAGCTTGGAACAGCATACCTACGAGCAGTACTTC
NA,TRBJ1-5,TRBV18,few,CASSDGHNQPQHF,TGTGCCAGCTCAGACGGACACAATCAGCCCCAGCATTTT
NA,TRBJ1-2,TRBV27,NA,CASSPTRQLLNGGYTF,TGTGCCAGCAGTCCCACCAGGCAGCTCCTAAACGGTGGCTACACCTTC
TRBD1,TRBJ1-1,TRBV19,NA,CASSSSRDRGSMNTEAFF,TGTGCCAGTAGTTCGTCCCGGGACAGGGGATCCATGAACACTGAAGCTTTCTTT
NA,TRBJ2-7,TRBV11-2,NA,CASSSGTRSSYEQYF,TGTGCCAGCAGCTCCGGGACTCGTAGCTCCTACGAGCAGTACTTC
TRBD1,TRBJ2-3,TRBV5-1,once,CASSIGTGNTDTQYF,TGCGCCAGCAGTATTGGGACAGGGAATACCGATACGCAGTATTTT
TRBD1,TRBJ1-2,TRBV19,NA,CASTSGDRGLWTF,TGTGCCAGTACAAGCGGGGACAGGGGCTTGTGGACCTTC
NA,TRBJ1-2,TRBV14,NA,CASSYQTPGGPFGYTF,TGTGCCAGCAGCTACCAAACCCCGGGGGGCCCTTTCGGCTACACCTTC
NA,TRBJ1-3,TRBV24-1,NA,CATSGSGGPSGNTIYF,TGTGCCACCAGTGGGTCGGGGGGCCCCTCTGGAAACACCATATATTTT
NA,TRBJ2-1,TRBV27,NA,CASSSDRSSYNEQFF,TGTGCCAGCAGCTCTGACAGGTCCTCCTACAATGAGCAGTTCTTC
NA,TRBJ1-4,TRBV21-1,NA,CASSAARHRGNEKLFF,TGTGCCAGCAGCGCTGCTCGGCATAGGGGAAATGAAAAACTGTTTTTT
TRBD1,TRBJ2-3,TRBV6-6,NA,CASSYLGQGRDTQYF,TGTGCCAGCAGTTACCTGGGACAGGGGCGGGATACGCAGTATTTT
NA,TRBJ2-1,TRBV6-5,NA,CASSLLNEQFF,TGTGCCAGCAGTTTACTCAATGAGCAGTTCTTC
NA,TRBJ2-6,TRBV19,NA,CASSIGSTISGANVLTF,TGTGCCAGTAGTATTGGCTCAACGATCTCTGGGGCCAACGTCCTGACTTTC
NA,TRBJ1-6,TRBV18,NA,CASSPVVTSRAPLHF,TGTGCCAGCTCACCGGTCGTGACGTCGCGGGCACCCCTCCACTTT
NA,TRBJ2-1,TRBV18,NA,CASSPQRGWSYNEQFF,TGTGCCAGCTCACCACAGAGGGGGTGGTCCTACAATGAGCAGTTCTTC
TRBD2,TRBJ2-3,TRBV14,NA,CASSQPGLAGSDTQYF,TGTGCCAGCAGCCAACCGGGACTAGCGGGATCGGATACGCAGTATTTT
TRBD2,TRBJ2-1,TRBV19,NA,CASSSLAGGAEQFF,TGTGCCAGTAGTTCACTAGCGGGAGGGGCTGAGCAGTTCTTC
NA,TRBJ1-2,TRBV15,NA,CATSSSVYGYTF,TGTGCCACCAGCAGTTCTGTTTATGGCTACACCTTC
NA,TRBJ2-3,TRBV4-3,NA,CASSQEADKLYTQYF,TGCGCCAGCAGCCAAGAGGCGGACAAGCTATATACGCAGTATTTT
TRBD2,TRBJ2-3,TRBV14,once,CASSQVEEGLAGVLTQYF,TGTGCCAGCAGCCAAGTAGAGGAAGGACTAGCGGGAGTACTTACGCAGTATTTT
TRBD2,TRBJ2-7,TRBV27,NA,CASSPLPGLSYYEQYF,TGTGCCAGCAGTCCCCTCCCGGGACTATCGTACTACGAGCAGTACTTC
NA,TRBJ1-4,TRBV9,NA,CASSPSGEAAEKLFF,TGTGCCAGCAGCCCCTCGGGGGAGGCGGCTGAAAAACTGTTTTTT
NA,TRBJ2-1,TRBV18,NA,CASSTLVNEQFF,TGTGCCAGCTCGACACTAGTAAATGAGCAGTTCTTC
TRBD2,TRBJ2-3,TRBV7-2,once,CASSLGTSGSTQYF,TGTGCCAGCAGCCTAGGGACTAGCGGGAGTACGCAGTATTTT
TRBD1,TRBJ1-2,TRBV25-1,NA,CASSAMTGSGYTF,TGTGCCAGCAGTGCAATGACAGGGTCCGGCTACACCTTC
NA,TRBJ1-2,TRBV28,once,CASSLGAAGGYTF,TGTGCCAGCAGTTTAGGGGCAGCGGGGGGCTACACCTTC
NA,TRBJ1-5,TRBV18,NA,CASSPLLGDQPQHF,TGTGCCAGCTCACCACTTCTCGGGGATCAGCCCCAGCATTTT